This entry describes one TCR beta chain. Its specificity is unknown. This CDR3 contains 14 residues. The V end was cut by 3 bases, the J end by 4 bases, with 13 bases between. Germline CDR1 is SGDLS and CDR2 is YYNGEE. This record belongs to a study of T cell responses to AZD1222 COVID-19 vaccine. Study information: Second-dose intervals of approximately 4 or approximately 12 weeks were pooled.

Study-level results: Spike-wide coverage was observed for vaccine-associated CD4 TCRs, with dominant responses at 160-218 and 743-854. When two AZD1222 doses had been given, Spike-specific TCR breadth and depth rose. The donors showed a predominance of white British ancestry and of females, with possible underestimation of clonal diversity.

Data came from immunoSEQ multiplex PCR; TCRdb stores just in-frame clones and leaves some out. The sample comprises some 96,000 clones, about 86% of which are singletons, and roughly 15% rests with the top ten. The sample consisted of peripheral blood, taken on day 0 of AZD1222 vaccination. This chain joins TRBV9 and TRBJ1-2; no clear D gene. This TCR was recovered from an adult in good health. The CDR3 here is CASSAPLSAYGYTF. In nucleotides, the CDR3 is TGTGCCAGCAGCGCGCCCCTATCGGCCTATGGCTACACCTTC.